The 4 T cell receptor beta chains below were found in one sample sequenced in a study of Tregs in tolerant kidney transplant recipients. Libraries were prepared by immunoSEQ multiplex PCR; TCRdb keeps only in-frame clonotypes and omits some of them. The table lists some 22,000 clones, with approximately 3.7% in the top ten. Related graft donors supplied nonmyeloablative bone marrow transplants, and mixed chimerism was transient. Material: CD4+ T cells from blood (PBMCs), obtained 6 months after the transplant. Source of these receptors: a human patient who received a combined kidney and bone marrow transplant. Some T cells may have come from the graft donor.

In regard to this clone: The read ends 3 residues shy of where the CDR3 ends; the end is completed using the germline J gene. The chain joins TRBV6-2 or TRBV6-3 to TRBJ2-2; either TRBD1 or TRBD2 may fit D (6 bases each). The CDR3 runs 14 residues. V lost 5 bases and J lost 5, with 12 bases in between. Germline V gene data show CDR1 as MNHEY and CDR2 as SVGEGT. The part of the CDR3 DNA that was read is TGTGCCAGCAGTCTTCAGGGGAGGACCGGGGAG. It encodes CASSLQGRTGE. The CDR3 in its entirety is CASSLQGRTGELFF.

With regard to this clone: The read gets to within 3 residues of the CDR3 end, and the germline J gene fills in the rest. This sequence joins TRBV5-1 and TRBJ2-5, with 7 bases aligning to TRBD2. The ends lost 4 bases at V and 5 bases at J; junction bases unmatched: 8. This CDR3 comprises 14 residues. Germline V gene sequence: CDR1 SGHRS, CDR2 YFSETQ. This chain's CDR3 is CASSARGRGETQYF. The covered CDR3 bases are TGCGCCAGCAGCGCGCGGGGGAGAGGGGAGACC.

A note on this clone: The read is 3 residues too short to cover the CDR3 end, so that end is filled in from the germline J gene. This rearrangement joins TRBV5-1 to TRBJ1-2; TRBD1 matches at 10 bases. The germline gives CDR1 SGHRS, CDR2 YFSETQ. This CDR3 is built from 15 residues. The J segment lost 5 bases and the V segment lost 3 bases, leaving 7 bases of the junction unmatched. The CDR3 bases that were read are TGCGCCAGCAGCTCGGGGACAGGGGCCTTATATGGC. It specifies CASSSGTGALYG. The complete CDR3 sequence is CASSSGTGALYGYTF.

In regard to this clone: Read coverage stops 3 residues before the CDR3 terminus; the germline J gene supplies the remainder. The chain uses TRBV19 and TRBJ2-7, with 12 bases fitting TRBD1. V was clipped by 2 bases and J by 3 bases; unmatched bases: 11. Germline values: CDR1 LNHDA, CDR2 SQIVND (reference sequence). This CDR3 spans 18 amino acids. The CDR3 sequence: CASSIRGAGTGGYYEQYF. The CDR3 bases that were read are TGTGCCAGTAGTATAAGGGGCGCCGGGACAGGGGGCTACTACGAG.